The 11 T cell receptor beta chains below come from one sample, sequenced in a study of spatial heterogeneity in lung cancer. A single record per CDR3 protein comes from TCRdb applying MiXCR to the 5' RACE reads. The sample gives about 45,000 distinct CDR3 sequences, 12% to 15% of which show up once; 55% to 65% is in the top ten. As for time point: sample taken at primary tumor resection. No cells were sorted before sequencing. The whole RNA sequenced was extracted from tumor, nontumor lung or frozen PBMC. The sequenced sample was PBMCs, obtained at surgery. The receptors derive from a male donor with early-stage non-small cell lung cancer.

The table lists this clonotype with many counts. The CDR3 sequence is CASSSGGWDQPQHF. CDR3 coding DNA: TGCGCCAGCAGCTCAGGGGGCTGGGATCAGCCCCAGCATTTT. This rearrangement joins TRBV5-1 to TRBJ1-5; TRBD1 matches 8 bases. This CDR3 has 14 residues. V trimming: 3 bases; J trimming: 5 bases; junction bases outside the gene matches: 4. The V gene's germline CDR1 is SGHRS and CDR2 YFSETQ.

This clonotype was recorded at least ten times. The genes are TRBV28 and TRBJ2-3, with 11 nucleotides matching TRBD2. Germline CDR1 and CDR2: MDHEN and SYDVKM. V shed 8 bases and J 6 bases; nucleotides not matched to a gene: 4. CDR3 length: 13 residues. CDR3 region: CASLAGGPDTQYF. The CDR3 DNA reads TGTGCCAGCCTAGCGGGAGGACCCGATACGCAGTATTTT.

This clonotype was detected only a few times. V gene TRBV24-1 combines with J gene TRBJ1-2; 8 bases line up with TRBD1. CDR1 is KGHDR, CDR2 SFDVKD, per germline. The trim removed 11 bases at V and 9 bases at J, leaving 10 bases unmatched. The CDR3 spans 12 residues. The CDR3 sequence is CARASGTGRYTF. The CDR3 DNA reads TGTGCCAGAGCGTCCGGGACAGGCCGCTACACCTTC.

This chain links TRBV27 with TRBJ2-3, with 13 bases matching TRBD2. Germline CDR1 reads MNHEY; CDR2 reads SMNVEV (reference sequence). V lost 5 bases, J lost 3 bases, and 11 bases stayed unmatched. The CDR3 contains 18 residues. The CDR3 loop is CASSPYQLLAGGTDTQYF. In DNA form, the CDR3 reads TGTGCCAGCAGTCCCTACCAATTACTAGCGGGAGGGACAGATACGCAGTATTTT.

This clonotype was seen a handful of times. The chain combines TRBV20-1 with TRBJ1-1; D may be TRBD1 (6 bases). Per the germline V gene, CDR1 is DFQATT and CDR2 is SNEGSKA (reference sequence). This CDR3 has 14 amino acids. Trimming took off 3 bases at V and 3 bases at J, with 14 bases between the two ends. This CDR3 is CSARWADRDTEAFF. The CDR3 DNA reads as TGCAGTGCTAGGTGGGCGGACAGAGACACTGAAGCTTTCTTT.

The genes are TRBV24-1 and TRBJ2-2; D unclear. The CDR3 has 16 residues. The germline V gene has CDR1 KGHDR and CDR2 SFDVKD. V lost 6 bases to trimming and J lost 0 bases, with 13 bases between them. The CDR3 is CATSWLGPANTGELFF. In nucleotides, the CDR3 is TGTGCCACCAGTTGGCTCGGGCCAGCGAACACCGGGGAGCTGTTTTTT.

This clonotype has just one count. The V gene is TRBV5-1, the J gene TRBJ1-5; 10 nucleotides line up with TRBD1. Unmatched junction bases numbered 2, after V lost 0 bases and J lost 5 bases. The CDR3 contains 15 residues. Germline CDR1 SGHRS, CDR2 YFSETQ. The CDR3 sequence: CASSLDGTGDQPQHF. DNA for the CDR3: TGCGCCAGCAGCTTGGATGGGACAGGGGATCAGCCCCAGCATTTT.

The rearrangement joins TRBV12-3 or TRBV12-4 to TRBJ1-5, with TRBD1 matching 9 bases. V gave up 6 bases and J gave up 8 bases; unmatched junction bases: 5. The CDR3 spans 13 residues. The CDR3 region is CASSRQGVEPQHF. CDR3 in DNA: TGTGCCAGCAGCCGACAGGGGGTAGAGCCCCAGCATTTT.

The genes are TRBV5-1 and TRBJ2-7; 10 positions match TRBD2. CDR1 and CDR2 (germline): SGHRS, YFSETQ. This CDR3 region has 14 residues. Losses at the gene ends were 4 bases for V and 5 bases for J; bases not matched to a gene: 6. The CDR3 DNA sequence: TGCGCCAGCAGCCGGTCTAGCGGGAGCGACGAGCAGTACTTC. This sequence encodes CASSRSSGSDEQYF.

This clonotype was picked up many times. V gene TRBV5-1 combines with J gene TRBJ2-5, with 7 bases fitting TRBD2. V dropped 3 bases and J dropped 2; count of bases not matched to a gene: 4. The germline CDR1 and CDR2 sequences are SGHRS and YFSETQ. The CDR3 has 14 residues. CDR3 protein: CASSSTSVQETQYF. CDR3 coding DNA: TGCGCCAGCAGCTCTACTAGCGTTCAAGAGACCCAGTACTTC.

Here the CDR3 reads CASSPRGTSLQYF. As DNA, the CDR3 is TGTGCCAGCTCACCACGGGGTACGAGCTTGCAGTACTTC. This sequence joins TRBV18 and TRBJ2-7; D not resolved. This CDR3 is 13 amino acids long. Germline CDR1 reads KGHSH; CDR2 reads LQKENI. With 1 base removed from V and 9 bases from J, the gap between germline ends came to 13 bases.